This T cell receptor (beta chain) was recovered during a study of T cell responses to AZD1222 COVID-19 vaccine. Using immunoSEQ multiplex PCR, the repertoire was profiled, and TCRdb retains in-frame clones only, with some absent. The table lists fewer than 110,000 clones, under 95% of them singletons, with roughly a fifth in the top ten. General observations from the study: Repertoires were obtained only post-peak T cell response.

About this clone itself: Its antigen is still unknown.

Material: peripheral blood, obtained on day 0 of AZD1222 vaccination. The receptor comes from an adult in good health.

CDR3 loop: CASSQEQGDTGELFF. The DNA for the CDR3 is TGCGCCAGCAGCCAAGAACAGGGGGACACCGGGGAGCTGTTTTTT. V and J are TRBV4-3 and TRBJ2-2; 8 bases are shared with TRBD1. The V gene end was trimmed by 0 bases and the J gene end by 3 bases; junction bases not matched to a gene: 0. CDR1 LGHNA and CDR2 YSLEER come from the germline V gene. CDR3 length: 15 amino acids.